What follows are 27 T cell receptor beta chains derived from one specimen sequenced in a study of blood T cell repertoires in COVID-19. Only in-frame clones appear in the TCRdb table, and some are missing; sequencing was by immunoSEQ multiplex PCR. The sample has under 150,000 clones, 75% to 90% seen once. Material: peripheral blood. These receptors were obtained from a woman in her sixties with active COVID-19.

The CDR3, as DNA: TGTGCCAGCAGTTATTCTCAGACCCAGTACTTC. This translates into CASSYSQTQYF. The genes are TRBV12-3 or TRBV12-4 and TRBJ2-5; no reliable D call. Trimming pared 4 bases from V and 6 bases from J, leaving 6 bases between. CDR3 length: 11 amino acids.

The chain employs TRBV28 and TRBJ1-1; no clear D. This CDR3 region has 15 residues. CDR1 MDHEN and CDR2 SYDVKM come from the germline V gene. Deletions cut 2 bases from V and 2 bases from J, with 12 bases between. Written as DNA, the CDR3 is TGTGCCAGCAGTTTACCCACTACAAGAAACACTGAAGCTTTCTTT. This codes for CASSLPTTRNTEAFF.

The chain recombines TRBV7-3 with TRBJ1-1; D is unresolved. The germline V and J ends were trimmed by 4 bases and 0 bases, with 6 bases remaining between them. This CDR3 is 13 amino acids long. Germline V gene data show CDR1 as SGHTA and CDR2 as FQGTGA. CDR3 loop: CASSYSLNTEAFF. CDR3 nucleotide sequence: TGTGCCAGCAGCTACTCACTGAACACTGAAGCTTTCTTT.

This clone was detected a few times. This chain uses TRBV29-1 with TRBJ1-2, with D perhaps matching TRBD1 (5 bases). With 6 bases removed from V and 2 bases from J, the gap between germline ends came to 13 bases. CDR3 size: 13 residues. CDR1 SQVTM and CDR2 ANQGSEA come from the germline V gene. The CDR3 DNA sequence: TGCAGCGTGTGGGGCGGGGACAACTATGGCTACACCTTC. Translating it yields CSVWGGDNYGYTF. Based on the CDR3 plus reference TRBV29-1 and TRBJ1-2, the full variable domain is SAVISQKPSRDICQRGTSLTIQCQVDSQVTMMFWYRQQPGQSLTLIATANQGSEATYESGFVIDKFPISRPNLTFSTLTVSNMSPEDSSIYLCSVWGGDNYGYTFGSGTRLTVV.

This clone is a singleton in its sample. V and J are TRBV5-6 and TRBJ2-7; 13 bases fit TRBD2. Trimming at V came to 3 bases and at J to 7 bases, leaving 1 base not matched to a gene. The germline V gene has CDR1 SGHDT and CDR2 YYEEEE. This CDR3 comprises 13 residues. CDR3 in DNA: TGTGCCAGCAGCTGGACTAGCGGGAGAGAGCAGTACTTC. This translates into CASSWTSGREQYF.

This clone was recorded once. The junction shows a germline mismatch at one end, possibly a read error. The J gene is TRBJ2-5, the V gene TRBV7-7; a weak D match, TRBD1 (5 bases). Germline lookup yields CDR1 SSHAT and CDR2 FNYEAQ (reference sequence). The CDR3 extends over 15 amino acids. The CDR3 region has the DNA TGTGCTAGCAGCCATCTAAGGGGCCCCCAAGAGACCCAGTACTTC. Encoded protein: CASSHLRGPQETQYF.

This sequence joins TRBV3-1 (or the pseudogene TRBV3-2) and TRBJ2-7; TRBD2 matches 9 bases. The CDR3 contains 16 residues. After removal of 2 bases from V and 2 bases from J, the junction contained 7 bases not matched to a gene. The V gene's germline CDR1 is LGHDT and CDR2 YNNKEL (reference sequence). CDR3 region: CASSQKPLAGAYEQYF. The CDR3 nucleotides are TGTGCCAGCAGCCAAAAACCATTAGCGGGGGCCTACGAGCAGTACTTC.

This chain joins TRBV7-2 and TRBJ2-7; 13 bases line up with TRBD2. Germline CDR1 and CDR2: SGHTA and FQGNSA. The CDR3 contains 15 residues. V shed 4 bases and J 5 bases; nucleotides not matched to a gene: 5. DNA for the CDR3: TGTGCCAGCAGCTCCCGACTAGCGGGAGGCAACGAGCAGTACTTC. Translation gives CASSSRLAGGNEQYF.

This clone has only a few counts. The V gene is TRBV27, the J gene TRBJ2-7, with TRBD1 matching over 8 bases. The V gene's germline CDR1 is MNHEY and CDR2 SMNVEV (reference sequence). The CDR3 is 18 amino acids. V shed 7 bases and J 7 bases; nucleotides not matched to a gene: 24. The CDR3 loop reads CASMRFGGQGRGAGEQYF. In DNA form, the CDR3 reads TGTGCCAGCATGCGCTTTGGAGGACAGGGAAGGGGGGCGGGTGAGCAGTACTTC.

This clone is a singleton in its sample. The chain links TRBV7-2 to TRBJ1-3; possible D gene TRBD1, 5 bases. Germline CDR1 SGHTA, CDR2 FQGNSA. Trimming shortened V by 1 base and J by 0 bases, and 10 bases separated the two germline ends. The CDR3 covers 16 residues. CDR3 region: CASSLVGRGSGNTIYF. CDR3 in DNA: TGTGCCAGCAGCTTAGTGGGGAGGGGCTCTGGAAACACCATATATTTT.

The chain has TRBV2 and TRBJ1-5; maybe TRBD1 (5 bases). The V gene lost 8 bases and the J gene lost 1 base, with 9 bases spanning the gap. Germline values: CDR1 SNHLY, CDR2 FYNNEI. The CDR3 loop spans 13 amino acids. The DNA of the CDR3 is TGTGCCAGCGCGGGGGACAGCAATCAGCCCCAGCATTTT. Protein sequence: CASAGDSNQPQHF.

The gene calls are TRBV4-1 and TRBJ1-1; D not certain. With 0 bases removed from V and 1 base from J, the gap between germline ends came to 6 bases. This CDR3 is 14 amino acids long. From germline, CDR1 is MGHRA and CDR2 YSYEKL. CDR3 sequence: CASSQDAGNTEAFF. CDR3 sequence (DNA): TGCGCCAGCAGCCAAGACGCAGGGAACACTGAAGCTTTCTTT.

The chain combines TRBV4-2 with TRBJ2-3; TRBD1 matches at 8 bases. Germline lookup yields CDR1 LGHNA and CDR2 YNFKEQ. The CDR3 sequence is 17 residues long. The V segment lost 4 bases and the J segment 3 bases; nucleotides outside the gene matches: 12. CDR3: CASSPSRRTGRTDTQYF. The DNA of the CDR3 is TGTGCCAGCAGCCCTTCCCGGCGGACAGGGAGAACAGATACGCAGTATTTT.

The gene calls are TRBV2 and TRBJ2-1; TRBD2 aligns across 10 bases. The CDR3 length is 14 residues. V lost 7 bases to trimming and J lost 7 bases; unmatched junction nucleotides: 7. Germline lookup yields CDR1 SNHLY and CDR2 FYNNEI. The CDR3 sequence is CASKLAGLVNEQFF. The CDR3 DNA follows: TGTGCCAGCAAACTAGCGGGATTGGTTAATGAGCAGTTCTTC.

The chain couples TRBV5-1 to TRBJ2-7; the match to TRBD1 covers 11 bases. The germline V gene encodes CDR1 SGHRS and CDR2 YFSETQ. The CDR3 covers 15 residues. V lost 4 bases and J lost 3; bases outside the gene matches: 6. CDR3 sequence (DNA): TGCGCCAGCAGCCAACCGGGACAGGGGGTCTACGAGCAGTACTTC. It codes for CASSQPGQGVYEQYF.

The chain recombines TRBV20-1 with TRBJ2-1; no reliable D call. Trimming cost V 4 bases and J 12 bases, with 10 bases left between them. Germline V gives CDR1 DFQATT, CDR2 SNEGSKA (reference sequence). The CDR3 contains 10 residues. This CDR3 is CSANERRQFF. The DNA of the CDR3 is TGCAGTGCTAATGAGCGCCGGCAGTTCTTC.

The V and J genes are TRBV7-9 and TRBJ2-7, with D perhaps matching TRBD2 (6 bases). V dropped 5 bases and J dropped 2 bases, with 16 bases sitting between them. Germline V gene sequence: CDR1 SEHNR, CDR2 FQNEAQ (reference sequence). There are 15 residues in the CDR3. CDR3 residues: CASSHEGRRAYEQYF. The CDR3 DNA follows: TGTGCCAGCAGCCACGAGGGCCGGAGGGCCTACGAGCAGTACTTC.

The CDR3 sequence: CASSSAGGVQETQYF. Here the CDR3 DNA reads TGTGCCAGCAGCTCAGCCGGGGGGGTCCAAGAGACCCAGTACTTC. The chain combines TRBV6-2 or TRBV6-3 with TRBJ2-5; 8 bases are shared with TRBD2. The CDR3 spans 15 residues. J gave up 1 base and V 6 bases, and 7 bases lay outside the gene matches. Looked up from germline, CDR1 is MNHEY and CDR2 is SVGEGT.

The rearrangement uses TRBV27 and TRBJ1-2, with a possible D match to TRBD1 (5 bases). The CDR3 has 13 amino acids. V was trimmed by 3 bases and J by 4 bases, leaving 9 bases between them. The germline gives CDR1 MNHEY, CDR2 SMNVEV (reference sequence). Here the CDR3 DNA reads TGTGCCAGCAGTTTCAGGGCCACCTATGGCTACACCTTC. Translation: CASSFRATYGYTF.

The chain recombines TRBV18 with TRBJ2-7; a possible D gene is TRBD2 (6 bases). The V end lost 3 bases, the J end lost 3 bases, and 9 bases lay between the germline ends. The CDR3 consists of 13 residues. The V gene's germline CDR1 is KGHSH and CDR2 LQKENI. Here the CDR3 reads CASSPGLHYEQYF. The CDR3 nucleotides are TGTGCCAGCTCACCGGGACTTCACTACGAGCAGTACTTC.

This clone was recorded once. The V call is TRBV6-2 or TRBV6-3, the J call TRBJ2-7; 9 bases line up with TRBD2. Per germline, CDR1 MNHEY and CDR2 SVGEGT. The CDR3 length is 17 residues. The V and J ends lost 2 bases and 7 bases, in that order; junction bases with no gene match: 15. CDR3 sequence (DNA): TGTGCCAGCAGTTACGAATTGGTAGCGGGAGTACTACTGGAGCAGTACTTC. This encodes CASSYELVAGVLLEQYF.

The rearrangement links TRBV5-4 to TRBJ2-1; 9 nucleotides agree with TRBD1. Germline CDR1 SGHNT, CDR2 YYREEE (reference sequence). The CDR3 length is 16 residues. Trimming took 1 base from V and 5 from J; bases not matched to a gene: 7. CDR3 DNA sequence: TGTGCCAGCAGCTTGTATCCCGGGACAGGGAACAATGAGCAGTTCTTC. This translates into CASSLYPGTGNNEQFF.

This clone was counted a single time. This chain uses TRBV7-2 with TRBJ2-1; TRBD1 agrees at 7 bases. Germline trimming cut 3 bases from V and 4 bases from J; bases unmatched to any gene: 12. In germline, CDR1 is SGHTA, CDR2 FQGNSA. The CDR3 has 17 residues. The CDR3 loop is CASSLRQGIILYNEQFF. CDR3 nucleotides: TGTGCCAGCAGCTTGAGACAGGGAATTATTCTTTACAATGAGCAGTTCTTC.

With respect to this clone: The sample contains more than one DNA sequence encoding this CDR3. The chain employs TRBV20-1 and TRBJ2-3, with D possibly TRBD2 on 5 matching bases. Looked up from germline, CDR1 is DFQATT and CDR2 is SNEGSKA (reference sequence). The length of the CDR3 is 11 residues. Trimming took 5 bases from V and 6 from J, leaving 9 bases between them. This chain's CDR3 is CSAARGDTQYF. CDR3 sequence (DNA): TGCAGTGCTGCAAGAGGGGATACGCAGTATTTT.

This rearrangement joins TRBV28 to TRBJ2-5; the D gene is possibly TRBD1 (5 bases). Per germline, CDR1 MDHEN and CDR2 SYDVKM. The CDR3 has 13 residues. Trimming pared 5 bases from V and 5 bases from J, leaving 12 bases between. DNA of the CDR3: TGTGCCAGCAGTAGGGGTTTCGGCGAGACCCAGTACTTC. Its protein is CASSRGFGETQYF.

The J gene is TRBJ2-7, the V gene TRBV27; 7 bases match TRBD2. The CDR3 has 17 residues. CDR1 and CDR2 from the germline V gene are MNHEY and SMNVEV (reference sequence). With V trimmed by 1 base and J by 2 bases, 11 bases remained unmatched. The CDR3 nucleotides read TGTGCCAGCAGTTTATTTTCTGGGGGGGAGGCGACCTACGAGCAGTACTTC. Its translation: CASSLFSGGEATYEQYF.

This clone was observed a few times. The CDR3 is CASSATSGSHYEQYF. As DNA, the CDR3 is TGTGCCAGCAGCGCAACTAGCGGAAGTCACTACGAGCAGTACTTC. The chain has TRBV5-6 and TRBJ2-7; 8 nucleotides align to TRBD2. Germline trimming cut 4 bases from V and 3 bases from J; bases unmatched to any gene: 9. There are 15 residues in the CDR3. From germline, CDR1 is SGHDT and CDR2 YYEEEE. The full variable domain, its missing parts supplied by reference TRBV5-6 and TRBJ2-7, is DAGVTQSPTHLIKTRGQQVTLRCSPKSGHDTVSWYQQALGQGPQFIFQYYEEEERQRGNFPDRFSGHQFPNYSSELNVNALLLGDSALYLCASSATSGSHYEQYFGPGTRLTVT.